This TCR beta chain is from a study of blood T cell repertoires in COVID-19. V dropped 1 base and J dropped 5; count of bases not matched to a gene: 6. The length of the CDR3 is 14 residues. The germline V gene encodes CDR1 GTSNPN and CDR2 SVGIG (reference sequence). Generated by immunoSEQ multiplex PCR, the TCRdb table keeps only in-frame clones and is missing some. The sample shows around 170,000 clones, roughly 90% of them seen only once. The sequence was collected from a man in his fifties or sixties with acute or convalescent COVID-19. The chain combines TRBV30 with TRBJ2-5; 8 bases agree with TRBD2. Material for sequencing was peripheral blood. CDR3 in amino acids: CAWSAGGASETQYF. CDR3 coding DNA: TGTGCCTGGAGTGCGGGGGGGGCATCGGAGACCCAGTACTTC.